These 24 T cell receptor beta chains share one sample of origin, sequenced in a study of metastatic and nonmetastatic thyroid tumors. TCRdb recomputed clones from the PCR reads via MiXCR. In the table there are over 10,000 clones, approximately 33% of which are singletons. Not a single patient had been given any form of treatment at any point before undergoing thyroid surgery. The specimen sequenced was tumor tissue. All receptors derive from a male donor with papillary thyroid cancer or a benign thyroid nodule (not recorded which). Some clones in this sample may be carry-over from other donors' samples.

Only a few counts were recorded for this clone. The CDR3 sequence is CASRLEFRDTEAFF. The DNA for the CDR3 is TGTGCCAGCAGGTTAGAATTCAGGGACACTGAAGCTTTCTTT. This rearrangement joins TRBV28 to TRBJ1-1, with D maybe TRBD1 (5 bases). Trimming stripped 6 bases from V and 3 bases from J, with 14 bases between. Looked up from germline, CDR1 is MDHEN and CDR2 is SYDVKM. The CDR3 length is 14 residues.

The genes are TRBV20-1 and TRBJ2-5; D is possibly TRBD1 or TRBD2 (5 bases each). The ends were cut back, 3 bases at V and 5 bases at J, with 16 bases in the middle. Germline values: CDR1 DFQATT, CDR2 SNEGSKA (reference sequence). This CDR3 spans 14 amino acids. The DNA of the CDR3 is TGCAGTGCTAGGATGGGCAGGGAGACGGAGACCCAGTACTTC. It specifies CSARMGRETETQYF.

The chain employs TRBV11-1 and TRBJ2-5; a weak D match, TRBD2 (6 bases). The CDR3 sequence is 13 residues long. CDR1 SGHAT and CDR2 FQDESV come from the germline V gene (reference sequence). Trimming shortened V by 5 bases and J by 5 bases, and 12 bases separated the two germline ends. CDR3 DNA sequence: TGTGCCAGCAGCAGGGACTCCCGGGAGACCCAGTACTTC. Its protein product is CASSRDSRETQYF.

This clone is categorized as medium-sized. CDR3 residues: CSVVTSGNQQYF. In DNA, the CDR3 is TGCAGCGTTGTGACTAGCGGGAACCAGCAGTACTTC. The chain employs TRBV29-1 and TRBJ2-7, with 11 nucleotides matching TRBD2. The germline gives CDR1 SQVTM, CDR2 ANQGSEA. The J segment lost 8 bases and the V segment lost 4 bases, leaving 4 bases of the junction unmatched. The CDR3 has 12 residues.

In its sample, this clone was seen a few times. Sequence at one end of the junction differs from germline and may be a read error. The chain employs TRBV19 and TRBJ2-7, with 8 bases that match TRBD2. The CDR3 has 14 residues. CDR1 LNHDA and CDR2 SQIVND come from the germline V gene (reference sequence). The CDR3 nucleotides read TGTGCCAGTAGCCCCATAGCGGGACATTACGAGCATTACTTC. Translation: CASSPIAGHYEHYF.

Notes on this clone: A read error may produce the germline difference seen at one junction end. This chain joins TRBV12-3 or TRBV12-4 and TRBJ2-1; the D is unclear. The CDR3 is made up of 15 amino acids. This chain's CDR3 is CASSFFRSGDNEQFF. The CDR3 DNA reads as TGTGCAAGCAGTTTTTTTAGATCCGGCGACAATGAGCAGTTCTTC.

This chain uses TRBV25-1 with TRBJ2-7; 12 bases align to TRBD2. V lost 2 bases to trimming and J lost 4 bases; unmatched junction nucleotides: 15. The CDR3 covers 19 residues. The germline V gene has CDR1 MGHDK and CDR2 SYGVNS. The CDR3 DNA reads TGTGCCAGCAGTGAACAGGGACAGGGGCAGACTAGCGGGAGTTACGAGCAGTACTTC. It codes for CASSEQGQGQTSGSYEQYF.

By frequency in the sample, this clone is medium-sized. The chain combines TRBV28 with TRBJ2-2; 14 bases agree with TRBD2. The CDR3 spans 17 residues. V gave up 3 bases and J gave up 8 bases; unmatched junction bases: 8. Germline V gives CDR1 MDHEN, CDR2 SYDVKM. CDR3 in amino acids: CASSLGLAGDILGELFF. Here the CDR3 DNA reads TGTGCCAGCAGTTTGGGACTAGCGGGAGATATTTTAGGGGAGCTGTTTTTT.

This chain connects TRBV12-3 or TRBV12-4 to TRBJ2-2; 9 nucleotides match TRBD1. CDR3 length: 16 amino acids. The junction had 7 bases not matched to a gene; V was cut back by 6 bases and J by 2 bases. In nucleotides, the CDR3 is TGTGCCAGCAGGTCTTACAGGGGGCTTAACACCGGGGAGCTGTTTTTT. As protein: CASRSYRGLNTGELFF.

This clone is termed medium-sized. The V call is TRBV9, the J call TRBJ1-6; D not certain. The CDR3 spans 13 residues. The V end was cut by 3 bases, the J end by 7 bases, with 8 bases between. Germline lookup yields CDR1 SGDLS and CDR2 YYNGEE. CDR3: CASSARANSPLHF. In DNA form, the CDR3 reads TGTGCCAGCAGCGCCCGAGCGAATTCACCCCTCCACTTT. The full variable domain, rest sourced from reference TRBV9 and TRBJ1-6, is DSGVTQTPKHLITATGQRVTLRCSPRSGDLSVYWYQQSLDQGLQFLIQYYNGEERAKGNILERFSAQQFPDLHSELNLSSLELGDSALYFCASSARANSPLHFGNGTRLTVT.

The rearrangement links TRBV28 to TRBJ1-5; 7 bases map to TRBD1. The CDR3 runs to 17 residues. With V trimmed by 3 bases and J by 3 bases, 11 bases remained unmatched. Germline-derived CDR1 and CDR2 are MDHEN and SYDVKM. The CDR3 loop is CASSFSGDRDLNQPQHF. DNA of the CDR3: TGTGCCAGCAGTTTTTCTGGGGACAGAGACCTCAATCAGCCCCAGCATTTT.

V gene TRBV28 combines with J gene TRBJ1-1; no firm D call. Germline values: CDR1 MDHEN, CDR2 SYDVKM. The CDR3 has 11 amino acids. V was shortened by 7 bases and J by 0 bases, with 3 bases between the two germline ends. The CDR3 sequence: CASMMNTEAFF. The CDR3 nucleotides read TGTGCCAGCATGATGAACACTGAAGCTTTCTTT. Variable domain in full (rest from reference TRBV28 and TRBJ1-1): DVKVTQSSRYLVKRTGEKVFLECVQDMDHENMFWYRQDPGLGLRLIYFSYDVKMKEKGDIPEGYSVSREKKERFSLILESASTNQTSMYLCASMMNTEAFFGQGTRLTVV.

By sample share, this clone is medium-sized. The V and J genes are TRBV12-3 or TRBV12-4 and TRBJ2-3; 9 positions agree with TRBD2. With 7 bases clipped from V and 2 bases from J, the junction kept 7 bases outside the gene matches. The CDR3 is 15 amino acids. CDR3 residues: CASNRAGGTTDTQYF. The CDR3 DNA reads TGTGCCAGCAACCGAGCGGGAGGAACCACAGATACGCAGTATTTT.

In its sample, this clone is medium-sized. The DNA for the CDR3 is TGTGCCAGCAGTCAACCCGGGGCAGGGGAAATGGAGACCCAGTACTTC. Translating it yields CASSQPGAGEMETQYF. V usage is TRBV28 and J usage is TRBJ2-5, with D possibly being TRBD1 (6 bases). V lost 5 bases, J lost 5 bases, and 21 bases lay in between. The length of the CDR3 is 16 residues. Germline values: CDR1 MDHEN, CDR2 SYDVKM.

J is TRBJ2-7 and V is TRBV14, with 11 bases fitting TRBD1. The CDR3 loop spans 15 amino acids. Germline-derived CDR1 and CDR2 are SGHDN and FVKESK. V shed 2 bases and J 7 bases; nucleotides not matched to a gene: 7. CDR3 DNA: TGTGCCAGCAGCCAAACCGGGACAGGGGGTTTAGAGCAGTACTTC. As protein: CASSQTGTGGLEQYF.

V usage is TRBV7-6 and J usage is TRBJ2-7, with a possible D match to TRBD2 (6 bases). The V and J ends lost 1 base and 5 bases respectively, with 24 bases between them. This CDR3 contains 18 residues. Germline lookup yields CDR1 SGHVS and CDR2 FNYEAQ. CDR3 sequence: CASSLVAEGVAGDDEQYF. The CDR3 region has the DNA TGTGCCAGCAGCTTAGTAGCGGAAGGGGTGGCAGGTGACGACGAGCAGTACTTC. Full variable domain (missing parts from reference TRBV7-6 and TRBJ2-7): GAGVSQSPRYKVTKRGQDVALRCDPISGHVSLYWYRQALGQGPEFLTYFNYEAQQDKSGLPNDRFSAERPEGSISTLTIQRTEQRDSAMYRCASSLVAEGVAGDDEQYFGPGTRLTVT.

This clone was counted between two and nine times. Here the CDR3 omits its conserved ending phenylalanine or tryptophan, so a read error is the likely source. Because the CDR3's place on the DNA is in doubt, the DNA is left out and the CDR3 is given as listed by TCRdb. The chain links TRBV12-5 to TRBJ1-1. 9 amino acids form the CDR3, both terminal residues included. Germline CDR1 LGHNT, CDR2 FRNRAP. CDR3 sequence reads: CASGFPCKA.

The chain is built from TRBV5-4 and TRBJ1-1; perhaps TRBD1 as D (6 bases). V dropped 4 bases and J dropped 0 bases, with 7 bases sitting between them. The CDR3 is 13 amino acids. Germline V CDR1 and CDR2: SGHNT, YYREEE (reference sequence). The CDR3 here is CASSQGLNTEAFF. DNA for the CDR3: TGTGCCAGCAGCCAGGGGCTGAACACTGAAGCTTTCTTT.

This clone showed up just a few times. Written as DNA, the CDR3 is TGTGCCAGCAGCGCCGACAGGGTGTACACCGGGGAGCTGTTTTTT. As protein: CASSADRVYTGELFF. V usage is TRBV7-2 and J usage is TRBJ2-2, with TRBD1 matching 7 bases. The junction had 6 bases not matched to a gene; V was cut back by 5 bases and J by 3 bases. This CDR3 is 15 amino acids long. Germline loops: CDR1 SGHTA, CDR2 FQGNSA.

This clone was seen ten or more times. The chain recombines TRBV5-1 with TRBJ2-5; a possible D gene is TRBD2 (5 bases). The CDR3 length is 14 residues. Trimming pared 2 bases from V and 5 bases from J, leaving 13 bases between. CDR1 and CDR2 (germline): SGHRS, YFSETQ. The CDR3 bases are TGCGCCAGCAGCTTTTGGGGAGTGGGGGAGACCCAGTACTTC. It is translated as CASSFWGVGETQYF.

This clone was observed a handful of times. The chain uses TRBV4-1 and TRBJ2-5, with a weak D call TRBD2 (6 bases). V lost 7 bases, J lost 9 bases, and 24 bases lay in between. The CDR3 totals 15 residues. Germline CDR1 reads MGHRA; CDR2 reads YSYEKL. DNA for the CDR3: TGCGCCAGCAAGACGAGGGACTCCACGTCGGCGCCCCAGTACTTC. This gives the protein CASKTRDSTSAPQYF.

The sample holds many counts of this clone. The V gene is TRBV18, the J gene TRBJ2-5; a possible D gene is TRBD1 (6 bases). Germline V gene lookup returns CDR1 KGHSH and CDR2 LQKENI. The CDR3 has 17 residues. V was clipped by 4 bases and J by 3 bases, with 21 bases between them. Written as DNA, the CDR3 is TGTGCCAGCTCACGACCAGGGGAACAGGTGGGGAAAGAGACCCAGTACTTC. Translating gives CASSRPGEQVGKETQYF.

Within the sample, this clone is medium-sized. The chain uses TRBV28 and TRBJ2-1; D may be TRBD2 (5 bases). CDR3 length: 13 residues. In germline, CDR1 is MDHEN, CDR2 SYDVKM. Trimming took 2 bases from V and 7 from J, leaving 9 bases between them. The DNA of the CDR3 is TGTGCCAGCAGTTTAGGGGAGCGAAATGAGCAGTTCTTC. Encoded protein: CASSLGERNEQFF.

Details on this clone: At one of its ends the junction is not consistent with the germline gene, which may arise from a read error. This chain joins TRBV6-1 and TRBJ2-5, with 7 bases lining up with TRBD1. Germline-derived CDR1 and CDR2 are MNHNS and SASEGT. The CDR3 length is 14 residues. The CDR3 loop is CASRTDRWGETQYF. The CDR3 nucleotides read TGCGCCAGCAGGACGGACAGGTGGGGAGAGACCCAGTACTTC.